The 30 T cell receptor beta chains given below trace back to one sample, sequenced in a study of T cell responses to AZD1222 COVID-19 vaccine. TCRdb keeps only in-frame clones here, not all; method: immunoSEQ multiplex PCR. This table has tens of thousands of clones, roughly 86% appearing once. Sequencing used peripheral blood, obtained on day 0 of AZD1222 vaccination. These receptors were collected from an adult in good health.

The V and J genes are TRBV5-4 and TRBJ2-3; 10 bases map to TRBD2. V lost 4 bases to trimming and J lost 2 bases; unmatched junction nucleotides: 10. The CDR3 runs to 17 residues. CDR1 and CDR2 (germline): SGHNT, YYREEE (reference sequence). The DNA for the CDR3 is TGTGCCAGCAGCCCTCGGAAAGGGACTAGCGACACAGATACGCAGTATTTT. Translation: CASSPRKGTSDTDTQYF.

This chain uses TRBV6-2 or TRBV6-3 with TRBJ1-1; D gene uncertain. Per germline, CDR1 MNHEY and CDR2 SVGEGT. This CDR3 has 13 amino acids. Between the trimmed V and J ends, which lost 6 bases and 5 bases, there was a span of 13 bases. CDR3 sequence reads: CASSGSSATEAFF. Here the CDR3 DNA reads TGTGCCAGCAGCGGTTCATCTGCGACTGAAGCTTTCTTT.

This clone has just one count. The chain joins TRBV19 to TRBJ2-7; D unresolved. The CDR3 loop spans 13 amino acids. Trimming removed 4 bases from V and 0 bases from J, with 7 bases in between. Germline V gives CDR1 LNHDA, CDR2 SQIVND (reference sequence). The CDR3 here is CASSTQSSYEQYF. The CDR3 nucleotides are TGTGCCAGTAGTACACAGAGCTCCTACGAGCAGTACTTC.

This sequence joins TRBV6-6 and TRBJ1-2, with a weak D call TRBD1 (6 bases). The germline V and J ends were trimmed by 2 bases and 7 bases, with 11 bases remaining between them. Germline V gene sequence: CDR1 MNHNY, CDR2 SVGAGI (reference sequence). The CDR3 is 13 residues long. The CDR3 reads CASSYQGNGGYTF. The CDR3 DNA follows: TGTGCCAGCAGTTACCAGGGGAATGGTGGCTACACCTTC.

This chain links TRBV7-6 with TRBJ1-5; D might be TRBD1 (6 bases). This CDR3 comprises 14 residues. Trimming removed 1 base at V and 5 bases at J, with 9 bases between. Germline CDR1 reads SGHVS; CDR2 reads FNYEAQ. The CDR3 bases are TGTGCCAGCAGCTTAGTATCAGGGGATCAGCCCCAGCATTTT. Translation: CASSLVSGDQPQHF.

Turning to this clone: Its ends do not fully match the called genes, so a read error is possible. This chain's CDR3 is CANSVGVFGNTIYF. In DNA form, the CDR3 reads TGTGCCAACAGTGTTGGGGTCTTCGGAAACACCATATATTTT. The V gene is TRBV2, the J gene TRBJ1-3; D is unclear. This CDR3 contains 14 residues. Germline loops: CDR1 SNHLY, CDR2 FYNNEI.

This clone was detected only once. The chain joins TRBV28 to TRBJ1-1; a weak D match, TRBD1 (6 bases). The CDR3 length is 14 residues. V lost 5 bases and J 1 base, leaving 11 bases between the germline ends. Germline assignment: CDR1 MDHEN and CDR2 SYDVKM. Here the CDR3 DNA reads TGTGCCAGCAGTCGAGGGGGGAGGAACACTGAAGCTTTCTTT. Residues: CASSRGGRNTEAFF.

This rearrangement joins TRBV6-1 to TRBJ2-7, with TRBD2 matching over 10 bases. The CDR3 covers 17 residues. Germline V gene sequence: CDR1 MNHNS, CDR2 SASEGT. V shed 1 base, J shed 2 bases, and the junction held 8 bases outside the gene matches. Here the CDR3 DNA reads TGTGCCAGCAGTGAAGGAGGAAGGACTAGCGGAACCTACGAGCAGTACTTC. Residues: CASSEGGRTSGTYEQYF.

The chain carries TRBV28 and TRBJ2-7; a possible D gene is TRBD2 (6 bases). V was cut by 7 bases and J by 0 bases, with 22 bases left in between. The CDR3 has 17 residues. CDR1 is MDHEN, CDR2 SYDVKM, per germline. Here the CDR3 DNA reads TGTGCCAGCACTAAGGGGTTTCAAGAGACTAGCTCCTACGAGCAGTACTTC. It specifies CASTKGFQETSSYEQYF.

The V call is TRBV6-5, the J call TRBJ1-2; 10 positions match TRBD1. Germline CDR1 is MNHEY and CDR2 is SVGAGI. V shed 6 bases and J 4 bases; nucleotides not matched to a gene: 8. CDR3 length equals 15 residues. The chain's CDR3 is CASRVQTGGSYGYTF. CDR3 nucleotides: TGTGCCAGCAGAGTTCAGACAGGGGGCAGCTATGGCTACACCTTC.

This rearrangement joins TRBV21-1 to TRBJ2-7; the table gives TRBD1 as D, unverified against the DNA. TRBV21-1 constitutes a pseudogene. The CDR3 length is 17 residues. In DNA, the CDR3 is TGTGCCAGCAGCAAGGGAAGATGGACAGGGGTTATGTACGAGCAGTACTTC. Its translation is CASSKGRWTGVMYEQYF.

The chain has TRBV19 and TRBJ2-3; TRBD2 matches 10 bases. The CDR3 runs to 14 residues. V gave up 7 bases and J gave up 4 bases; unmatched junction bases: 5. Germline-derived CDR1 and CDR2 are LNHDA and SQIVND (reference sequence). The CDR3 DNA sequence: TGTGCCAGTACCAGCGGGAGGGGTTCAGATACGCAGTATTTT. It specifies CASTSGRGSDTQYF.

The chain links TRBV12-3 or TRBV12-4 to TRBJ1-6; D not resolved. Trimming cost V 1 base and J 10 bases, with 8 bases left between them. CDR3 length: 13 amino acids. The CDR3 reads CASSLEGNSPLHF. The DNA of the CDR3 is TGTGCCAGCAGTTTAGAAGGAAACTCACCCCTCCACTTT.

This clone has more than one count but fewer than ten. This chain links TRBV28 with TRBJ1-5; TRBD1 agrees at 9 bases. Germline V gene data show CDR1 as MDHEN and CDR2 as SYDVKM. The CDR3 is 14 amino acids. V dropped 6 bases and J dropped 5; count of bases not matched to a gene: 5. CDR3 nucleotides: TGTGCCAGCAGGGGAGGGACAGGGTATCAGCCCCAGCATTTT. This sequence encodes CASRGGTGYQPQHF.

The chain employs TRBV5-1 and TRBJ2-1; 7 nucleotides line up with TRBD2. The CDR3 loop spans 15 amino acids. Germline CDR1 reads SGHRS; CDR2 reads YFSETQ. Trimming removed 1 base from V and 3 bases from J; junction bases left unmatched: 4. In DNA, the CDR3 is TGCGCCAGCAGCTTGTCTAGCGGCAACTACAATGAGCAGTTCTTC. Translation: CASSLSSGNYNEQFF. Variable domain in full (rest from reference TRBV5-1 and TRBJ2-1): KAGVTQTPRYLIKTRGQQVTLSCSPISGHRSVSWYQQTPGQGLQFLFEYFSETQRNKGNFPGRFSGRQFSNSRSEMNVSTLELGDSALYLCASSLSSGNYNEQFFGPGTRLTVL.

This clone occurred a few times. The chain employs TRBV3-1 (or the pseudogene TRBV3-2) and TRBJ2-1; a weak D match, TRBD1 (5 bases). Germline values: CDR1 LGHDT, CDR2 YNNKEL (reference sequence). The CDR3 has 12 amino acids. V dropped 3 bases and J dropped 9 bases, with 9 bases sitting between them. The CDR3 region has the DNA TGTGCCAGCAGCCAGCAGGGTCTTGAGCAGTTCTTC. Its translation: CASSQQGLEQFF.

The chain is built from TRBV2 and TRBJ2-5; D is perhaps TRBD2 (5 bases). Trimming removed 7 bases from V and 2 bases from J, with 14 bases in between. CDR1 SNHLY and CDR2 FYNNEI come from the germline V gene. This CDR3 is 14 amino acids long. The CDR3 loop reads CASTAQRRQETQYF. The CDR3 DNA reads TGTGCCAGCACGGCCCAGCGGAGGCAAGAGACCCAGTACTTC.

The V and J genes are TRBV30 and TRBJ2-7; D not resolved. Germline CDR1 and CDR2: GTSNPN and SVGIG (reference sequence). Trimming removed 4 bases from V and 3 bases from J, with 7 bases in between. The CDR3 covers 11 residues. CDR3 DNA sequence: TGTGCCTGGACTAAAAACTACGAGCAGTACTTC. It specifies CAWTKNYEQYF.

V usage is TRBV9 and J usage is TRBJ2-2; TRBD2 is a possible D gene (5 bases). This CDR3 has 14 residues. Germline lookup yields CDR1 SGDLS and CDR2 YYNGEE. Trimming stripped 0 bases from V and 6 bases from J, with 9 bases between. As DNA, the CDR3 is TGTGCCAGCAGCGTAGCACTAGTGCCCGGGGAGCTGTTTTTT. Protein sequence: CASSVALVPGELFF.

The V gene is TRBV4-3, the J gene TRBJ2-2; unclear D gene. Germline loops: CDR1 LGHNA, CDR2 YSLEER. V lost 1 base and J lost 2, with 14 bases in between. CDR3 length: 17 amino acids. The CDR3 region has the DNA TGCGCCAGCAGCCAAGTAAACTTGGACCACAACACCGGGGAGCTGTTTTTT. This encodes CASSQVNLDHNTGELFF.

The chain joins TRBV5-1 to TRBJ1-5; D gene ambiguous. Per germline, CDR1 SGHRS and CDR2 YFSETQ. The CDR3 runs to 13 residues. V was trimmed by 3 bases and J by 3 bases, leaving 7 bases between them. The DNA for the CDR3 is TGCGCCAGCAGCTCCATCCCCAATCAGCCCCAGCATTTT. It translates to CASSSIPNQPQHF.

This clone came up once. CDR3 in DNA: TGTGCCAGCAGCTTGGACAAAAGAGAGACCCAGTACTTC. Translating gives CASSLDKRETQYF. The rearrangement links TRBV5-8 to TRBJ2-5; D is uncertain. This CDR3 region has 13 residues. The V end was cut by 0 bases, the J end by 4 bases, with 7 bases between. The germline V gene has CDR1 SGHTS and CDR2 YDEGEE.

This chain connects TRBV28 to TRBJ1-2; D call uncertain. The length of the CDR3 is 11 residues. The V end was cut by 11 bases, the J end by 2 bases, with 9 bases between. CDR1 and CDR2 from the germline V gene are MDHEN and SYDVKM. CDR3: CAVGENYGYTF. Here the CDR3 DNA reads TGTGCCGTAGGAGAAAACTATGGCTACACCTTC.

This rearrangement joins TRBV2 to TRBJ1-5; maybe TRBD1 (5 bases). CDR1 SNHLY and CDR2 FYNNEI come from the germline V gene. The CDR3 is 13 amino acids. The V and J ends lost 1 base and 6 bases respectively, with 7 bases between them. CDR3 in amino acids: CASSEGGGQPQHF. DNA of the CDR3: TGTGCCAGCAGTGAAGGGGGCGGTCAGCCCCAGCATTTT.

The genes are TRBV11-2 and TRBJ1-1, with D unclear. Trimming cost V 7 bases and J 2 bases, with 23 bases left between them. CDR3 length: 17 amino acids. Germline CDR1 is SGHAT and CDR2 is FQNNGV. The CDR3 here is CASIPFPTFLGNTEAFF. CDR3 bases: TGTGCCAGCATCCCCTTCCCGACATTTCTGGGCAACACTGAAGCTTTCTTT. Full variable domain (remainder filled in from reference TRBV11-2 and TRBJ1-1): EAGVAQSPRYKIIEKRQSVAFWCNPISGHATLYWYQQILGQGPKLLIQFQNNGVVDDSQLPKDRFSAERLKGVDSTLKIQPAKLEDSAVYLCASIPFPTFLGNTEAFFGQGTRLTVV.

The chain couples TRBV10-3 to TRBJ1-2, with D possibly matching TRBD1 (5 bases). In germline, CDR1 is ENHRY, CDR2 SYGVKD. The CDR3 totals 14 residues. V lost 2 bases and J lost 4, with 11 bases in between. CDR3 sequence (DNA): TGTGCCATCAGTGAGGGCAGGGATGCCTATGGCTACACCTTC. Protein: CAISEGRDAYGYTF.

This chain links TRBV20-1 with TRBJ2-7, with TRBD1 matching over 8 bases. Germline V lookup: CDR1 DFQATT, CDR2 SNEGSKA (reference sequence). After removal of 3 bases from V and 5 bases from J, the junction contained 9 bases not matched to a gene. CDR3 size: 14 residues. CDR3 sequence (DNA): TGCAGTGCTAGTCTCGGACAGGGTCGAAACGAGCAGTACTTC. This codes for CSASLGQGRNEQYF.

The chain combines TRBV20-1 with TRBJ1-5; possible D gene TRBD1, 6 bases. V was trimmed by 3 bases and J by 12 bases, leaving 18 bases between them. The CDR3 is made up of 13 amino acids. CDR1 DFQATT and CDR2 SNEGSKA come from the germline V gene (reference sequence). The CDR3 here is CSASARGGVIQHF. CDR3 nucleotide sequence: TGCAGTGCTAGTGCCCGGGGGGGCGTTATCCAGCATTTT.

This sequence joins TRBV28 and TRBJ2-1, with TRBD2 as a possible D gene (7 bases). V dropped 2 bases and J dropped 2 bases, with 10 bases sitting between them. The CDR3 runs 15 residues. Germline CDR1 and CDR2: MDHEN and SYDVKM. The CDR3 reads CASSLRGRAYNEQFF. The CDR3 nucleotides read TGTGCCAGCAGTTTAAGGGGGAGGGCCTACAATGAGCAGTTCTTC.

This chain joins TRBV29-1 and TRBJ1-5, with 8 bases lining up with TRBD1. CDR3 length: 13 residues. Trimming took 4 bases from V and 6 from J; bases not matched to a gene: 5. Germline V gene data show CDR1 as SQVTM and CDR2 as ANQGSEA. The CDR3 sequence is CSVADRGSQPQHF. The CDR3 coding sequence is TGCAGCGTTGCCGACAGGGGAAGTCAGCCCCAGCATTTT.